This T cell receptor beta chain was sequenced for a study of neoadjuvant anti-PD-1 for oral cavity cancer. Whole-study context: Patients mostly received three to four biweekly nivolumab doses at 3 mg/kg before surgery.

Points from the study as a whole: Post-nivolumab, blood T cell clonality was significantly elevated in non-responders.

Profiled with immunoSEQ multiplex PCR; TCRdb holds only in-frame clones, not every one. This repertoire shows just under 70,000 clones, roughly 85% found once; its top ten account for 3% to 3.5%. Time point specified: after neoadjuvant nivolumab, at surgical resection. Patients were newly diagnosed with stage II-IVA oral cavity squamous cell carcinoma without prior systemic or radiation treatment. On this clone itself: No antigen is known for it.

This CDR3 is built from 15 residues. V usage is TRBV21-1 and J usage is TRBJ1-1. TRBV21-1 is a recognized pseudogene. The TCR was taken from a person between 40 and 85 years old with oral cavity squamous cell carcinoma. The material was PBMCs, obtained after nivolumab (anti-PD-1) treatment. The CDR3 here is CASSLTVAANTEAFF. In DNA, the CDR3 is TGTGCCAGCAGCTTAACGGTGGCAGCGAACACTGAAGCTTTCTTT.